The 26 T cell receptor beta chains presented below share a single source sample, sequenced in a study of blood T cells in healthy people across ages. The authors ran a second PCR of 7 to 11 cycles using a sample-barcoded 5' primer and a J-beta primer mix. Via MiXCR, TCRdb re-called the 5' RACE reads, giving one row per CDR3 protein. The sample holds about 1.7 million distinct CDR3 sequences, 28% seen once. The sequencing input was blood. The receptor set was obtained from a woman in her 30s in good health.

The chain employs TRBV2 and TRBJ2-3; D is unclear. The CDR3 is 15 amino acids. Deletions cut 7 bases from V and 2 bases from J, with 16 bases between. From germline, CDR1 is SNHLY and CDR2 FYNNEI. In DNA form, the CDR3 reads TGTGCCAGCAACCCGCGAGAGTTCCACACAGATACGCAGTATTTT. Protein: CASNPREFHTDTQYF.

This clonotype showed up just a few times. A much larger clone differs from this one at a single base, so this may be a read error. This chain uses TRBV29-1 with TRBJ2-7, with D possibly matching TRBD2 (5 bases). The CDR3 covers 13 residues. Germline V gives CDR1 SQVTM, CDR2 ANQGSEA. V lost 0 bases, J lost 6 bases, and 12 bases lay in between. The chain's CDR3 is CSVEEAYRGEQYF. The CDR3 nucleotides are TGCAGCGTTGAAGAGGCGTACCGGGGCGAGCAGTACTTC.

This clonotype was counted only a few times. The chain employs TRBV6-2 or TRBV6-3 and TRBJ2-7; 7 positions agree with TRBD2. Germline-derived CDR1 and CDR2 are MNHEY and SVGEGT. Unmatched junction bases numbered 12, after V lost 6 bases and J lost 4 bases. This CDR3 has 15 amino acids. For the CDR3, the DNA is TGTGCCAGCAGACGTCTTACGGGGGGAGAATACGAGCAGTACTTC. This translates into CASRRLTGGEYEQYF.

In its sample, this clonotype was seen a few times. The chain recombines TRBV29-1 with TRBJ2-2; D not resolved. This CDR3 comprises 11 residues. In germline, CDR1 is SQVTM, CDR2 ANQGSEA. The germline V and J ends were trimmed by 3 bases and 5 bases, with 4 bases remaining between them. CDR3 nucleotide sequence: TGCAGCGTTGAGGATACCGGGGAGCTGTTTTTT. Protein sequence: CSVEDTGELFF.

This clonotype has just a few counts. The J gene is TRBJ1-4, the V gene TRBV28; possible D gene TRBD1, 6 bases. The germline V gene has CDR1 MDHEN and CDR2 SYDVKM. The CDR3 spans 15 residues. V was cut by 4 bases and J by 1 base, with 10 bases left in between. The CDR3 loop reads CASSSPGVTNEKLFF. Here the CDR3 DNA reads TGTGCCAGCAGTTCCCCAGGGGTAACTAATGAAAAACTGTTTTTT.

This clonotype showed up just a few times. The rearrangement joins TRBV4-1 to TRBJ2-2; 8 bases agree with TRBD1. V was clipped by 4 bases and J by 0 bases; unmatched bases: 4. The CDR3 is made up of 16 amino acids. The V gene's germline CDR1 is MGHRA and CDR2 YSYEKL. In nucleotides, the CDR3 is TGCGCCAGCAGCCGACGACAGGGGTCGAACACCGGGGAGCTGTTTTTT. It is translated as CASSRRQGSNTGELFF.

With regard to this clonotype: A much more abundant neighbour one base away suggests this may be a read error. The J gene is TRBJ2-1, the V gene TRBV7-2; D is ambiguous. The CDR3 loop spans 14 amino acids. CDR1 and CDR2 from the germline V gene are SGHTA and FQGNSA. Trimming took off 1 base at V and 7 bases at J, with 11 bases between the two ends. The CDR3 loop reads CTSSLDGSGNEQFF. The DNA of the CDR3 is TGTACCAGCAGCTTAGATGGTTCGGGTAATGAGCAGTTCTTC.

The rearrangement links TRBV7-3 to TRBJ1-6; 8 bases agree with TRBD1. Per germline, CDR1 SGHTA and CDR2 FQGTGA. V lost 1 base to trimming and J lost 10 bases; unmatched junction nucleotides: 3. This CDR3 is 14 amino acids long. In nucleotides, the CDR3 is TGTGCCAGCAGCTTAAGGGACAGGCACTCACCCCTCCACTTT. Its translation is CASSLRDRHSPLHF.

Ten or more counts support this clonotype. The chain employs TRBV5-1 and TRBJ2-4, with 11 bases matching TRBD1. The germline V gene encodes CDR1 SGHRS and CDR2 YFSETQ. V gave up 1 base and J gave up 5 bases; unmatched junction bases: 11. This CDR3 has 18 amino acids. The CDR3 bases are TGCGCCAGCAGCTTGTGGAAACGGACAGGGGGCAGTGAAAACATTCAGTACTTC. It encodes CASSLWKRTGGSENIQYF.

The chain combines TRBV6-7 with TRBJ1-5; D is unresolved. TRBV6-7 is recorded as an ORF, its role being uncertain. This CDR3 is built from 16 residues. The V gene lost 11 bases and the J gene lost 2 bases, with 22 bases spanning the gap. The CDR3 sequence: CALREPQLSGNQPQHF. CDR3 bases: TGTGCCCTAAGGGAGCCTCAGTTAAGCGGCAATCAGCCCCAGCATTTT.

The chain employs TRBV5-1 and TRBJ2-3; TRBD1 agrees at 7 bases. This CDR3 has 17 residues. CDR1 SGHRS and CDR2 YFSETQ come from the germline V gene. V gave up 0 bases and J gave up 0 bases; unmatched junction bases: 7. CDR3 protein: CASSLETGQPSTDTQYF. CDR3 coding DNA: TGCGCCAGCAGCTTGGAAACGGGACAGCCTAGCACAGATACGCAGTATTTT.

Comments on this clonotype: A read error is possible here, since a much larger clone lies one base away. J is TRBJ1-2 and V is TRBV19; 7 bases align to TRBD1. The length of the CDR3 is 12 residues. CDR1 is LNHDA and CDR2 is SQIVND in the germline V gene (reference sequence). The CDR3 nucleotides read TGTGCCACCCGACAGGGCAGTTATGACTACACCTTC. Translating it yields CATRQGSYDYTF.

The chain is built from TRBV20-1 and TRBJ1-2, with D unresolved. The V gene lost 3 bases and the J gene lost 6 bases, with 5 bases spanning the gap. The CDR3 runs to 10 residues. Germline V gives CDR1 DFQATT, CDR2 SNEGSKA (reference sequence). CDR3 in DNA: TGCAGTGCTAGGATAGATGGCTACACCTTC. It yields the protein CSARIDGYTF.

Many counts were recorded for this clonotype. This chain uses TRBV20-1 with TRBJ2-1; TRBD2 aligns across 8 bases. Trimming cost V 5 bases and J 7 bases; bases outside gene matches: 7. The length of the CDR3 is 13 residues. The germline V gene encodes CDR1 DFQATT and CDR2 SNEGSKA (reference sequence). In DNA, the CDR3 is TGCAGTGCTCCGGGACTAGGCATTAATGAGCAGTTCTTC. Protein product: CSAPGLGINEQFF.

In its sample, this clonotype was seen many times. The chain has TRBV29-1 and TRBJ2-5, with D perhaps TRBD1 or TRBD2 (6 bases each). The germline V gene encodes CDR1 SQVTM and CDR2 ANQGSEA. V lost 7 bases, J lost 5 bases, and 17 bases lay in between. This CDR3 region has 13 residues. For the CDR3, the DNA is TGCAGCGCCGCCGATGGGGGGCACGAGACCCAGTACTTC. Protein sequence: CSAADGGHETQYF.

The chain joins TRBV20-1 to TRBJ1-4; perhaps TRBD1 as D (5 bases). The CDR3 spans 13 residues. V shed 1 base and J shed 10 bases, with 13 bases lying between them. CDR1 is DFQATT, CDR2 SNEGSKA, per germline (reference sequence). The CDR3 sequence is CSARGQGFAKLFF. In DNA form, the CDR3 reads TGCAGTGCTAGAGGGCAGGGTTTTGCAAAACTGTTTTTT.

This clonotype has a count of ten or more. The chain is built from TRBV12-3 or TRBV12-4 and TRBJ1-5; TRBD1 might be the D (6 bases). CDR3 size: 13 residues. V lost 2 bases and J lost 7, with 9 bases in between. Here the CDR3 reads CASSLRGRQPQHF. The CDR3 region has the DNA TGTGCCAGCAGTTTACGGGGGCGGCAGCCCCAGCATTTT.

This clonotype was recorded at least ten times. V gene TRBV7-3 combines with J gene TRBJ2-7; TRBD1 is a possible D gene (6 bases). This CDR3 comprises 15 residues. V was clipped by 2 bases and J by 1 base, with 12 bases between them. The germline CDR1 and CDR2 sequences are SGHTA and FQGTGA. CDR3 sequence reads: CASSLGSGASYEQYF. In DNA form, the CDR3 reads TGTGCCAGCAGCTTAGGGTCAGGGGCATCCTACGAGCAGTACTTC. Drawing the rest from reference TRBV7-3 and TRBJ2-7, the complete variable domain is GAGVSQTPSNKVTEKGKYVELRCDPISGHTALYWYRQSLGQGPEFLIYFQGTGAADDSGLPNDRFFAVRPEGSVSTLKIQRTERGDSAVYLCASSLGSGASYEQYFGPGTRLTVT.

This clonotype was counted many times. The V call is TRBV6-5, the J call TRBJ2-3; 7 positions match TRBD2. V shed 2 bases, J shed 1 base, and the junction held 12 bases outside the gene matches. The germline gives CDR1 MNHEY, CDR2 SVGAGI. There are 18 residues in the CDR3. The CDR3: CASSYLADHFDGTDTQYF. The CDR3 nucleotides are TGTGCCAGCAGTTACCTAGCGGATCACTTTGACGGCACAGATACGCAGTATTTT.

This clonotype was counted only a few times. This chain's CDR3 is CASSLSGGVVSEQFF. The CDR3 DNA follows: TGCGCCAGCAGCTTGTCGGGGGGAGTCGTTAGTGAGCAGTTCTTC. The V call is TRBV5-1, the J call TRBJ2-1, with 7 bases lining up with TRBD2. Germline V gives CDR1 SGHRS, CDR2 YFSETQ. J gave up 9 bases and V 1 base, and 10 bases lay outside the gene matches. The CDR3 totals 15 residues.

The CDR3 DNA reads as TGTGCCAGCAGTTTGTACGGGGGGCGCACAGATACGCAGTATTTT. Its translation: CASSLYGGRTDTQYF. The chain employs TRBV27 and TRBJ2-3; D perhaps matches TRBD2 (7 bases). Trimming stripped 3 bases from V and 1 base from J, with 11 bases between. Germline V CDR1 and CDR2: MNHEY, SMNVEV (reference sequence). This CDR3 has 15 residues.

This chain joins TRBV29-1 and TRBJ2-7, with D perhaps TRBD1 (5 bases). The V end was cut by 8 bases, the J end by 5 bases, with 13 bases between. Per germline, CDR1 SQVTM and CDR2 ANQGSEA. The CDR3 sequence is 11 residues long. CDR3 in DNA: TGCAGCATTCAGGACATCCACGAGCAGTACTTC. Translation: CSIQDIHEQYF.

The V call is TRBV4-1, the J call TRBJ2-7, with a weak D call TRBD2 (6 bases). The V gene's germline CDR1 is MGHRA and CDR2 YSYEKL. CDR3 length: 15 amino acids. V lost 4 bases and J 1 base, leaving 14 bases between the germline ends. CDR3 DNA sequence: TGCGCCAGCAGCCCGTACCGGGGACTTTCCTACGAGCAGTACTTC. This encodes CASSPYRGLSYEQYF.

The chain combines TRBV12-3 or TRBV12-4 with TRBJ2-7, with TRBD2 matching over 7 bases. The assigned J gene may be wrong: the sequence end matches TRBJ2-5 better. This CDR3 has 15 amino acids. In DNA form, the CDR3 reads TGTGCCAGCGGGGTGGGGCGGGGGACTACCTTGACCCAGTACTTC. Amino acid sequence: CASGVGRGTTLTQYF.

The CDR3 is CSASGDRLYYGYTF. In nucleotides, the CDR3 is TGCAGTGCTAGCGGGGACAGGCTTTACTATGGCTACACCTTC. The gene calls are TRBV20-1 and TRBJ1-2, with 8 bases aligning to TRBD1. CDR1 and CDR2 (germline): DFQATT, SNEGSKA (reference sequence). V lost 3 bases to trimming and J lost 3 bases; unmatched junction nucleotides: 6. This CDR3 has 14 amino acids.

DNA for the CDR3: TGTGCCAGCAGCCCCCGTACGGCCACCTATGGCTACACCTTC. This gives the protein CASSPRTATYGYTF. The chain has TRBV3-1 and TRBJ1-2; D gene uncertain. CDR1 is LGHDT, CDR2 YNNKEL, per germline (reference sequence). The CDR3 is 14 residues long. V shed 4 bases and J shed 4 bases, with 13 bases lying between them.